The 21 T cell receptor beta chains presented below share a single source sample, sequenced in a study of blood T cell repertoires in COVID-19. Libraries were prepared by immunoSEQ multiplex PCR; TCRdb keeps only in-frame clonotypes and omits some of them. This table has about 68,000 clones, approximately 92% appearing once. The sample taken for sequencing was peripheral blood. The receptors here all came from a man aged 50 to 59 with acute or convalescent COVID-19.

The rearrangement joins TRBV6-5 to TRBJ1-1, with 11 positions matching TRBD1. V was clipped by 6 bases and J by 4 bases; unmatched bases: 7. This CDR3 region has 15 residues. The germline V gene encodes CDR1 MNHEY and CDR2 SVGAGI. The CDR3: CASSAGTGGTTEAFF. The CDR3 DNA reads as TGTGCCAGCAGCGCCGGGACAGGGGGTACCACTGAAGCTTTCTTT.

This rearrangement joins TRBV2 to TRBJ2-2; TRBD1 is a possible D gene (6 bases). V was trimmed by 6 bases and J by 0 bases, leaving 11 bases between them. CDR1 and CDR2 from the germline V gene are SNHLY and FYNNEI. CDR3 length: 15 residues. The DNA of the CDR3 is TGTGCCAGCAGGGTACAGGGTGCGAACACCGGGGAGCTGTTTTTT. Amino acid sequence: CASRVQGANTGELFF.

The V gene is TRBV10-3, the J gene TRBJ2-3, with D uncertain. Germline V lookup: CDR1 ENHRY, CDR2 SYGVKD. There are 13 residues in the CDR3. The V end was cut by 3 bases, the J end by 3 bases, with 7 bases between. This CDR3 is CAISDAATDTQYF. DNA of the CDR3: TGTGCCATCAGTGATGCGGCTACAGATACGCAGTATTTT.

CDR3: CASSDSSGGSTDTQYF. CDR3 nucleotide sequence: TGTGCCAGCAGTGACTCGTCTGGCGGAAGCACAGATACGCAGTATTTT. The rearrangement links TRBV6-4 to TRBJ2-3; unclear D gene. V lost 0 bases and J 0 bases, leaving 10 bases between the germline ends. In germline, CDR1 is MRHNA, CDR2 SNTAGT. CDR3 length equals 16 residues.

This chain joins TRBV25-1 and TRBJ2-1; tentatively, D is TRBD2 (6 bases). Trimming cost V 1 base and J 4 bases, with 14 bases left between them. The CDR3 spans 16 residues. CDR1 MGHDK and CDR2 SYGVNS come from the germline V gene. The CDR3 loop reads CASSELGAGIYNEQFF. Here the CDR3 DNA reads TGTGCCAGCAGTGAATTGGGCGCGGGGATATACAATGAGCAGTTCTTC.

The genes are TRBV27 and TRBJ1-1; 7 bases agree with TRBD1. CDR1 is MNHEY, CDR2 SMNVEV, per germline (reference sequence). J gave up 0 bases and V 6 bases, and 4 bases lay outside the gene matches. The CDR3 has 14 residues. CDR3 region: CASSLTGLNTEAFF. The CDR3 region has the DNA TGTGCCAGCAGCTTGACAGGGCTGAACACTGAAGCTTTCTTT.

The chain links TRBV24-1 to TRBJ1-2, with 7 bases matching TRBD1. Per germline, CDR1 KGHDR and CDR2 SFDVKD. The CDR3 is 12 residues long. The trim removed 9 bases at V and 4 bases at J, leaving 4 bases unmatched. The chain's CDR3 is CATGTESYGYTF. For the CDR3, the DNA is TGTGCCACCGGGACAGAGAGCTATGGCTACACCTTC.

The chain recombines TRBV7-9 with TRBJ2-1, with 7 bases aligning to TRBD2. Per the germline V gene, CDR1 is SEHNR and CDR2 is FQNEAQ (reference sequence). The CDR3 loop spans 17 amino acids. V lost 5 bases and J lost 0; bases outside the gene matches: 10. For the CDR3, the DNA is TGTGCCAGCAGCCCCCTCGGCGGGGGTAGCTCCTACAATGAGCAGTTCTTC. It codes for CASSPLGGGSSYNEQFF. Together with reference TRBV7-9 and TRBJ2-1, the CDR3 gives the full variable domain: DTGVSQNPRHKITKRGQNVTFRCDPISEHNRLYWYRQTLGQGPEFLTYFQNEAQLEKSRLLSDRFSAERPKGSFSTLEIQRTEQGDSAMYLCASSPLGGGSSYNEQFFGPGTRLTVL.

The chain joins TRBV30 to TRBJ2-6, with D perhaps TRBD1 (6 bases). The V gene's germline CDR1 is GTSNPN and CDR2 SVGIG (reference sequence). The length of the CDR3 is 18 residues. Trimming left V 3 bases short and J 2 bases short, with 20 bases between. Here the CDR3 reads CAWSSTPDRLTGANVLTF. The CDR3 DNA sequence: TGTGCCTGGAGCAGTACCCCCGACAGGCTGACTGGGGCCAACGTCCTGACTTTC.

This chain links TRBV4-3 with TRBJ2-2, with 7 bases identical to TRBD1. Germline trimming cut 0 bases from V and 9 bases from J; bases unmatched to any gene: 7. CDR3 length: 15 amino acids. Germline CDR1 and CDR2: LGHNA and YSLEER. This CDR3 is CASSQEGARGRELFF. Here the CDR3 DNA reads TGCGCCAGCAGCCAAGAGGGGGCAAGGGGGCGGGAGCTGTTTTTT.

The rearrangement joins TRBV21-1 to TRBJ2-1; the DNA was not used to check the table's D call, TRBD2. TRBV21-1 is designated a pseudogene. The CDR3 loop spans 15 amino acids. For the CDR3, the DNA is TGTGCCAGCACCCCCCCGGGTTTCTACAATGCGGAGCAGTTCTTC. Translation gives CASTPPGFYNAEQFF.

This clone appeared once. Written as DNA, the CDR3 is TGTGCCAGCAGCTTAGATTCCCTCGGTGGTAGCGGGAGATTATTCTACGAGCAGTACTTC. Its translation is CASSLDSLGGSGRLFYEQYF. This chain links TRBV11-2 with TRBJ2-7; TRBD2 matches 9 bases. The CDR3 length is 20 residues. The V gene's germline CDR1 is SGHAT and CDR2 FQNNGV. V gave up 0 bases and J gave up 3 bases; unmatched junction bases: 18.

This clone occurred a few times. The chain employs TRBV18 and TRBJ2-5, with D possibly matching TRBD2 (6 bases). CDR1 KGHSH and CDR2 LQKENI come from the germline V gene. This CDR3 contains 11 residues. Between the trimmed V and J ends, which lost 6 bases and 4 bases, there was a span of 6 bases. The CDR3 DNA is TGTGCCAGCTCCGGGGGAGAGACCCAGTACTTC. Protein sequence: CASSGGETQYF.

This chain links TRBV28 with TRBJ1-1; TRBD1 matches 10 bases. The CDR3 loop spans 12 amino acids. The V gene end was trimmed by 11 bases and the J gene end by 4 bases; junction bases not matched to a gene: 4. Per germline, CDR1 MDHEN and CDR2 SYDVKM. Here the CDR3 reads CAGRTGGTEAFF. The CDR3 nucleotides read TGTGCCGGACGGACAGGGGGCACTGAAGCTTTCTTT.

This clone was seen a few times. This sequence joins TRBV29-1 and TRBJ2-6; D is possibly TRBD2 (6 bases). CDR1 and CDR2 from the germline V gene are SQVTM and ANQGSEA. This CDR3 has 14 residues. CDR3 in DNA: TGCGCCGGGACTCCGAGCTCTGGGGCCAACGTCCTGACTTTC. It translates to CAGTPSSGANVLTF. Complete variable domain (other parts from reference TRBV29-1 and TRBJ2-6): SAVISQKPSRDICQRGTSLTIQCQVDSQVTMMFWYRQQPGQSLTLIATANQGSEATYESGFVIDKFPISRPNLTFSTLTVSNMSPEDSSIYLCAGTPSSGANVLTFGAGSRLTVL.

The rearrangement links TRBV4-1 to TRBJ2-1, with 13 bases lining up with TRBD2. The CDR3 loop spans 17 amino acids. V dropped 4 bases and J dropped 3; count of bases not matched to a gene: 6. Germline CDR1 reads MGHRA; CDR2 reads YSYEKL. The CDR3 loop is CASSPGLAGAFYNEQFF. The CDR3 DNA follows: TGCGCCAGCAGCCCCGGACTAGCGGGAGCTTTCTACAATGAGCAGTTCTTC.

This chain connects TRBV27 to TRBJ2-1; D perhaps matches TRBD1 (5 bases). V was pared by 2 bases and J by 5 bases, with 10 bases between. The CDR3 runs 14 residues. Germline V gene sequence: CDR1 MNHEY, CDR2 SMNVEV (reference sequence). CDR3 coding DNA: TGTGCCAGCAGTTTACAAGGGGTTAACAATGAGCAGTTCTTC. It yields the protein CASSLQGVNNEQFF.

This sequence joins TRBV5-1 and TRBJ2-3; TRBD1 matches 9 bases. J was trimmed by 4 bases and V by 3 bases; bases with no gene match: 12. Per the germline V gene, CDR1 is SGHRS and CDR2 is YFSETQ. The CDR3 is 17 amino acids. The DNA for the CDR3 is TGCGCCAGCAGCTACGTATTAACAGGGGGCCGCGCAGATACGCAGTATTTT. This translates into CASSYVLTGGRADTQYF.

The chain links TRBV6-1 to TRBJ2-7, with D maybe TRBD1 (6 bases). The CDR3 has 15 residues. V lost 3 bases and J 2 bases, leaving 14 bases between the germline ends. CDR1 is MNHNS and CDR2 is SASEGT in the germline V gene. This CDR3 reads CASSELDSLTYEQYF. In DNA form, the CDR3 reads TGTGCCAGCAGTGAGCTGGACAGCCTAACCTACGAGCAGTACTTC.

The chain combines TRBV6-5 with TRBJ2-5; D may be TRBD2 (6 bases). This CDR3 region has 13 residues. V dropped 6 bases and J dropped 2 bases, with 10 bases sitting between them. Germline CDR1 is MNHEY and CDR2 is SVGAGI. CDR3 bases: TGTGCCAGCAGAGATAGCGGACAAGAGACCCAGTACTTC. Protein product: CASRDSGQETQYF.

This chain links TRBV2 with TRBJ1-1, with 8 bases aligning to TRBD1. The CDR3 extends over 15 amino acids. Germline V CDR1 and CDR2: SNHLY, FYNNEI. After removal of 6 bases from V and 1 base from J, the junction contained 7 bases not matched to a gene. CDR3 in DNA: TGTGCCAGCAGCCGAGACAGGGGCCGGAACACTGAAGCTTTCTTT. Translating gives CASSRDRGRNTEAFF.